The 6 T cell receptor beta chains listed next were all sequenced from one sample in a study of cytomegalovirus exposure and HLA in healthy donors. Libraries were prepared by immunoSEQ multiplex PCR; TCRdb keeps only in-frame clonotypes and omits some of them. The data show roughly 140,000 clones, roughly 86% seen once. Specimen: PBMCs. The receptors were gathered from a man aged 18 to 29 in good health and CMV-seropositive.

Of note for this clone: The sample holds other DNA sequences that translate to the same CDR3. The rearrangement links TRBV5-1 to TRBJ2-3; TRBD2 matches 13 bases. The V gene end was trimmed by 2 bases and the J gene end by 5 bases; junction bases not matched to a gene: 2. From germline, CDR1 is SGHRS and CDR2 YFSETQ. This CDR3 is built from 15 residues. The CDR3 region is CASSLLAGGGDTQYF. CDR3 nucleotide sequence: TGCGCCAGCAGCTTACTAGCGGGAGGGGGAGATACGCAGTATTTT.

The V gene is TRBV5-1, the J gene TRBJ2-1; D is perhaps TRBD1 (6 bases). V lost 4 bases and J 8 bases, leaving 19 bases between the germline ends. This CDR3 spans 15 amino acids. The V gene's germline CDR1 is SGHRS and CDR2 YFSETQ. The CDR3 reads CASSEQGVRMDEQFF. CDR3 DNA: TGCGCCAGCAGCGAACAGGGTGTAAGAATGGATGAGCAGTTCTTC. The full variable domain, its missing parts supplied by reference TRBV5-1 and TRBJ2-1, is KAGVTQTPRYLIKTRGQQVTLSCSPISGHRSVSWYQQTPGQGLQFLFEYFSETQRNKGNFPGRFSGRQFSNSRSEMNVSTLELGDSALYLCASSEQGVRMDEQFFGPGTRLTVL.

V usage is TRBV5-1 and J usage is TRBJ1-2; D possibly corresponds to TRBD1 (5 bases). V was cut by 2 bases and J by 8 bases, with 16 bases left in between. Germline CDR1 is SGHRS and CDR2 is YFSETQ. The CDR3 consists of 14 residues. The CDR3 DNA follows: TGCGCCAGCAGCTTCACCGGGGACTCTGAGGGCTACACCTTC. Its translation is CASSFTGDSEGYTF.

Note on this clone: This sample also contains other DNA sequences that code for the same CDR3. V is TRBV11-2 and J is TRBJ2-5, with 10 bases fitting TRBD1. The CDR3 extends over 14 amino acids. The ends lost 5 bases at V and 6 bases at J; junction bases unmatched: 6. The germline V gene encodes CDR1 SGHAT and CDR2 FQNNGV. The CDR3 here is CASSPRDRGKTQYF. CDR3 nucleotide sequence: TGTGCCAGCAGCCCACGGGACAGGGGAAAGACCCAGTACTTC.

The rearrangement uses TRBV19 and TRBJ2-1, with TRBD2 matching 7 bases. The CDR3 length is 15 residues. Germline V gene sequence: CDR1 LNHDA, CDR2 SQIVND (reference sequence). The V and J ends lost 5 bases and 4 bases, in that order; junction bases with no gene match: 8. The CDR3 DNA reads TGTGCCAGTAGTGAAGGACTAGTGGGGTACAATGAGCAGTTCTTC. Amino acid sequence: CASSEGLVGYNEQFF.

This clone was counted a single time. The chain has TRBV5-1 and TRBJ2-1, with a possible D match to TRBD2 (5 bases). The CDR3 extends over 13 amino acids. Germline values: CDR1 SGHRS, CDR2 YFSETQ. Trimming stripped 1 base from V and 5 bases from J, with 7 bases between. CDR3: CASSLPGNNEQFF. For the CDR3, the DNA is TGCGCCAGCAGCTTGCCGGGAAACAATGAGCAGTTCTTC.